This T cell receptor beta chain comes out of a study of T cells in localized non-small cell lung cancer. General observations from the study: Adjacent lung was found to contain a median roughly 60 of the top 100 tumor clones.

By its share, this clone is medium-sized. Its antigen is unknown. The protocol was immunoSEQ multiplex PCR, while the TCRdb copy is restricted to in-frame clones and leaves out a portion. The repertoire consists of about 2,700 clones, with roughly 20% occurring once and the leading ten covering around 10%. The adjacent lung that was sampled lay at least 2 cm from the tumor margin and showed no atypia. The sequences come from normal lung tissue next to the tumor, collected before any cancer treatment. The clonotype was recovered from a woman between 40 and 69 years old with stage I lung adenocarcinoma.

For the CDR3, the DNA is TGTGCCAGCAGCGTAGATACTAGCCTGGGCACAGATACGCAGTATTTT. This encodes CASSVDTSLGTDTQYF. V gene TRBV9 combines with J gene TRBJ2-3, with D perhaps matching TRBD2 (6 bases). The germline CDR1 and CDR2 sequences are SGDLS and YYNGEE. The CDR3 extends over 16 amino acids. Trimming shortened V by 0 bases and J by 1 base, and 12 bases separated the two germline ends. The full variable domain, its missing parts supplied by reference TRBV9 and TRBJ2-3, is DSGVTQTPKHLITATGQRVTLRCSPRSGDLSVYWYQQSLDQGLQFLIQYYNGEERAKGNILERFSAQQFPDLHSELNLSSLELGDSALYFCASSVDTSLGTDTQYFGPGTRLTVL.